The rows below give T cell receptor beta chains drawn from one sample of a study of shared clonotypes between healthy human individuals. Sequenced by immunoSEQ multiplex PCR; TCRdb stores in-frame clones only, minus some. The table has about 750,000 clones, about 92% seen once; the top ten hold 24%. The specimen sequenced was naive CD8+ T cells sorted from blood. Receptor source: a man aged 30 to 45 in good health. Each CDR3 is given with its conserved first and last residue. A D gene is named only where the DNA matches it firmly. Clone size is not always given. Where it is, it says once, few, many or a class for expanded clones.

17 TRBJ2-1 TRBD2 NA TRBV4-3 TGCGCCAGCAGCCAGATAGTAGCGGGAGACCCAGCGGATGAGCAGTTCTTC CASSQIVAGDPADEQFF
14 TRBJ2-1 TRBD2 NA TRBV6-5 TGTGCCAGCAGCGGGAGGGCAGATTACAATGAGCAGTTCTTC CASSGRADYNEQFF
15 TRBJ2-2 TRBD1 NA TRBV28 TGTGCCAGCAGTGTGGGACAGGGCGGGGCCGGGGAGCTGTTTTTT CASSVGQGGAGELFF
12 TRBJ2-7 TRBD1 few TRBV19 TGTGCCAGTCGGCAGGGGGCCCACGAGCAGTACTTC CASRQGAHEQYF
14 TRBJ2-7 TRBD1 NA TRBV28 TGTGCCAGCAGCCAACAGGGGAGCTCCTACGAGCAGTACTTC CASSQQGSSYEQYF
15 TRBJ2-7 TRBD2 NA TRBV7-9 TGTGCCAGCAGCTTAGGGCAACGGGAGGGATACGAGCAGTACTTC CASSLGQREGYEQYF
15 TRBJ1-3 TRBD1 NA TRBV2 TGTGCCAGCAGGGCCGCAACAGGGGACGGAAACACCATATATTTT CASRAATGDGNTIYF
15 TRBJ2-3 NA once TRBV4-1 TGCGCCAGCAGCCAAGATTGGGGGCAGGCGGATACGCAGTATTTT CASSQDWGQADTQYF
12 TRBJ2-1 TRBD2 NA TRBV2 TGTGCCATCTCGGGTTGGGAGGGCGAGCAGTTCTTC CAISGWEGEQFF
14 TRBJ2-1 NA once TRBV29-1 TGCAGCGTTGCAGGGCGTAGCTCCTACAATGAGCAGTTCTTC CSVAGRSSYNEQFF
14 TRBJ2-1 NA NA TRBV6-5 TGTGCCAGCAGTTCGGGACCAGGGTACAATGAGCAGTTCTTC CASSSGPGYNEQFF
16 TRBJ2-2 TRBD2 NA TRBV13 TGTGCCAGCAGCGCCTTCAGCGGGAGGGCCCCCGGGGAGCTGTTTTTT CASSAFSGRAPGELFF
13 TRBJ2-7 NA NA TRBV9 TGTGCCAGCAGCGTAGCTTCAGGTCACGAGCAGTACTTC CASSVASGHEQYF
16 TRBJ2-7 NA NA TRBV15 TGTGCCACCAGCAGCGACCCGGACCGCGCGGGCTACGAGCAGTACTTC CATSSDPDRAGYEQYF
15 TRBJ2-3 NA NA TRBV27 TGTGCCAGCAGTCCTCCCTCGTTCAGCACAGATACGCAGTATTTT CASSPPSFSTDTQYF
15 TRBJ2-3 NA NA TRBV13 TGTGCCAGCAGCTTAGGCGGAGTTGGTACAGATACGCAGTATTTT CASSLGGVGTDTQYF
16 TRBJ2-1 TRBD2 NA TRBV27 TGTGCCAGCAGTTTATCGGGGACTAGCGGGAAAAATGAGCAGTTCTTC CASSLSGTSGKNEQFF
14 TRBJ1-2 NA NA TRBV6-5 TGTGCCAGCAGTTACTCAGCAGGGCGGCGTGGCTACACCTTC CASSYSAGRRGYTF
15 TRBJ2-5 NA once TRBV5-1 TGCGCCAGCAGACTTAACAGGGATTTCCTCGAGACCCAGTACTTC CASRLNRDFLETQYF
14 TRBJ1-5 NA NA TRBV6-1 TGTGCCAGCAGTGAGGCCCTCCGCAATCAGCCCCAGCATTTT CASSEALRNQPQHF
14 TRBJ1-4 TRBD1 NA TRBV28 TGTGCCAGCAGCCCTCGGGACAGGAGGGAAAAACTGTTTTTT CASSPRDRREKLFF
15 TRBJ2-7 NA NA TRBV4-1 TGCGCCAGCAGCCCATCGAGGTGGTTGGCGGGAGAGCAGTACTTC CASSPSRWLAGEQYF
13 TRBJ2-1 NA NA TRBV7-9 TGTGCCAGCAGCCCATCAAGCGGCCATGAGCAGTTCTTC CASSPSSGHEQFF
15 TRBJ2-1 NA NA TRBV28 TGTGCCAGCACCCGTGTGGGACCCGCCTACAATGAGCAGTTCTTC CASTRVGPAYNEQFF
15 TRBJ1-1 NA NA TRBV11-2 TGTGCCAGCAGCTTAGTCCGGGACGGGGCACCTGAAGCTTTCTTT CASSLVRDGAPEAFF
14 TRBJ1-5 TRBD1 NA TRBV2 TGTGCCAGCAGGGCCGGGACAGGGATTCAGCCCCAGCATTTT CASRAGTGIQPQHF
13 TRBJ2-7 NA NA TRBV10-2 TGCGCCAGCAGTGAGTCTGCGGGGCACGAGCAGTACTTC CASSESAGHEQYF
15 TRBJ2-5 NA NA TRBV30 TGTGCCTGGAGTGTATTGCCCGGCCTAATGGAGACCCAGTACTTC CAWSVLPGLMETQYF
13 TRBJ2-1 NA NA TRBV4-1 TGCGCCAGCAGCCTTTCGATCCCTAATGAGCAGTTCTTC CASSLSIPNEQFF